This T cell receptor beta chain came from a study of CD8 T cells in Susac syndrome. As for the study in general: Susac syndrome patients were untreated, on corticosteroids with some adding intravenous immunoglobulin, or on intravenous immunoglobulin only.

An input of about 0.5 to 1 ug of RNA was subjected to reverse transcription using random hexamers. The amplification used immunoSEQ multiplex PCR on TCR beta CDR3; it spanned 54 Vbeta and 13 Jbeta. TCRdb independently ran MiXCR on the immunoSEQ multiplex PCR reads; one entry per CDR3 protein. The table lists 80,000 or so distinct CDR3 sequences, approximately 93% of them singletons, with more than 0.4% in the top ten. The germline V and J ends were trimmed by 8 bases and 1 base, with 19 bases remaining between them. Germline lookup yields CDR1 ENHRY and CDR2 SYGVKD. CDR3 size: 16 residues. TCR beta sequencing covered blood CD8+ and CD4+ T cells. CD8+ and CD4+ T cells were negatively isolated; TEMRA cells were FACS-enriched.

The chain is built from TRBV10-3 and TRBJ2-3; D might be TRBD1 or TRBD2, each matching 5 bases. This receptor was obtained from a human donor with Susac syndrome. Sequences were obtained from CD8+ T cells from PBMCs. The CDR3 loop is CAIGTLRDLGTDTQYF. In DNA form, the CDR3 reads TGTGCCATCGGGACCCTAAGAGACTTAGGCACAGATACGCAGTATTTT.